A single sample gave rise to the 3 T cell receptor beta chains below, sequenced in a study of blood T cells in healthy people across ages. Primed by a sample-barcoded 5' primer and a J-beta primer mix, a second PCR proceeded for roughly 7 to 11 cycles. TCRdb redid the calling of the 5' RACE reads with MiXCR, one entry per CDR3 protein. Of around 940,000 distinct CDR3 sequences in the sample, roughly 51% were seen once. The sample comprised blood. These receptors originate from an older woman in good health.

The CDR3 here is CASSQDRYLGSEQYF. The DNA for the CDR3 is TGTGCCAGCAGCCAAGATCGTTATTTAGGTTCCGAGCAGTACTTC. The rearrangement links TRBV4-2 to TRBJ2-5; D unclear. The tail of the sequence fits TRBJ2-7 better, so the J call may be wrong. Germline V gene lookup returns CDR1 LGHNA and CDR2 YNFKEQ. This CDR3 is 15 amino acids long.

The rearrangement uses TRBV7-9 and TRBJ2-1; 7 bases fit TRBD1. The assigned J gene may be wrong: the sequence end matches TRBJ2-7 better. Germline V gives CDR1 SEHNR, CDR2 FQNEAQ (reference sequence). The CDR3 loop spans 15 amino acids. CDR3 in amino acids: CASSLAAGGWNEQYF. The CDR3, as DNA: TGTGCCAGCAGCTTAGCGGCAGGGGGTTGGAACGAGCAGTACTTC.

A few counts support this clonotype. The chain recombines TRBV29-1 with TRBJ1-2; D call uncertain. The CDR3 runs to 13 residues. V gave up 1 base and J gave up 2 bases, with 8 bases separating them. Germline CDR1 reads SQVTM; CDR2 reads ANQGSEA. The CDR3 region has the DNA TGCAGCGTTGAAGTTCTAGGGAACTATGGCTACACCTTC. Translating it yields CSVEVLGNYGYTF. The full variable domain, completed using reference TRBV29-1 and TRBJ1-2, is SAVISQKPSRDICQRGTSLTIQCQVDSQVTMMFWYRQQPGQSLTLIATANQGSEATYESGFVIDKFPISRPNLTFSTLTVSNMSPEDSSIYLCSVEVLGNYGYTFGSGTRLTVV.